The rows below give T cell receptor beta chains drawn from one sample of a study of shared clonotypes between healthy human individuals. The protocol was immunoSEQ multiplex PCR, while the TCRdb copy is restricted to in-frame clones and leaves out a portion. The sample holds under 120,000 clones, roughly 66% seen once. Sample: memory CD8+ T cells sorted from blood. These receptor sequences come from a woman in her 30s in good health. The CDR3 runs from the conserved cysteine through the conserved F or W. The order of the fields is CDR3 DNA, CDR3 protein, clone size, J gene, V gene, D gene. The D gene is left open where the match is weak. The size of a clone is reported for some rows only, either as once, few or many, or as a class for expanded clones.

cdr3_nt: TGTGCCAGCAGCTTAGATAGGAGACTAAGCTGGGAGACCCAGTACTTC; cdr3_aa: CASSLDRRLSWETQYF; clone_size: NA; j_call: TRBJ2-5; v_call: TRBV11-2; d_call: NA
cdr3_nt: TGTGCCAGCACCCGCCAGGGGTGGGGAAAACTGTTTTTT; cdr3_aa: CASTRQGWGKLFF; clone_size: NA; j_call: TRBJ1-4; v_call: TRBV4-2; d_call: NA
cdr3_nt: TGCGCCAGCAGCTTTTCGTCTCAAGAGACCCAGTACTTC; cdr3_aa: CASSFSSQETQYF; clone_size: NA; j_call: TRBJ2-5; v_call: TRBV5-1; d_call: NA
cdr3_nt: TGTGCCAGCAGGCTAGGGGCCAGGCAGGTTTTCTTT; cdr3_aa: CASRLGARQVFF; clone_size: NA; j_call: TRBJ1-1; v_call: TRBV28; d_call: NA
cdr3_nt: TGTGCCAGCAGCTTGGGACCGCAGTACCAAGAGACCCAGTACTTC; cdr3_aa: CASSLGPQYQETQYF; clone_size: NA; j_call: TRBJ2-5; v_call: TRBV11-2; d_call: NA
cdr3_nt: TGTGCCAGCAGTGAGGAGACAGGGGGCAATCAGCCCCAGCATTTT; cdr3_aa: CASSEETGGNQPQHF; clone_size: NA; j_call: TRBJ1-5; v_call: TRBV6-1; d_call: TRBD1
cdr3_nt: TGTGCCAGCAGTTACTCGAAACCCAGCGGGAGAATCTACAATGAGCAGTTCTTC; cdr3_aa: CASSYSKPSGRIYNEQFF; clone_size: NA; j_call: TRBJ2-1; v_call: TRBV6-7; d_call: TRBD2
cdr3_nt: TGTGCCAGCAGCCCGGGGTGGGTGGAGCTTGTCAATGAGCAGTTCTTC; cdr3_aa: CASSPGWVELVNEQFF; clone_size: NA; j_call: TRBJ2-1; v_call: TRBV5-6; d_call: NA
cdr3_nt: TGTGCCAGCAGTTACTCGTCCCGAACCGAGGATGGCTACACCTTC; cdr3_aa: CASSYSSRTEDGYTF; clone_size: NA; j_call: TRBJ1-2; v_call: TRBV6-6; d_call: NA
cdr3_nt: TGCAGCGCGGGGAACAATGAGCAGTTCTTC; cdr3_aa: CSAGNNEQFF; clone_size: NA; j_call: TRBJ2-1; v_call: TRBV29-1; d_call: NA
cdr3_nt: TGTGCCAGCAGTTCTCAAACCGGATATTCGGGGACCCAGTACTTC; cdr3_aa: CASSSQTGYSGTQYF; clone_size: many; j_call: TRBJ2-5; v_call: TRBV27; d_call: NA